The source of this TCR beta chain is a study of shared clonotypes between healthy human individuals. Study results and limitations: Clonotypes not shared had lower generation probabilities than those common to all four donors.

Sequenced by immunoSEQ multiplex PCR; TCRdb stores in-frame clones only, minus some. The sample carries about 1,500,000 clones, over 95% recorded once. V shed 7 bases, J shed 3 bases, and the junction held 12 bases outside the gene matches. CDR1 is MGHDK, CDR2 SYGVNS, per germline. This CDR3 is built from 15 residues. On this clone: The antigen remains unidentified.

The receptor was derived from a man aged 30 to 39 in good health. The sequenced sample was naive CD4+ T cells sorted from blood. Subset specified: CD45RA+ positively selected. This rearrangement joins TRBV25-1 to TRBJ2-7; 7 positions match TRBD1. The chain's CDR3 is CASMSGTETFYEQYF. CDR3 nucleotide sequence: TGTGCCAGCATGTCCGGGACAGAGACGTTCTACGAGCAGTACTTC.